This T cell receptor (beta chain) is drawn from a study of T cell repertoires in cytomegalovirus infection (dated by TCRdb to 2018 to 2020). A note on the overall study: Peptide stimulations targeted recently identified HLA-C-restricted CMV epitopes, whose presentation resists viral immunomodulation, together with well-studied HLA-B-restricted epitopes. Donor HLA type was relevant to the analysis, because carriage of CMV infection together with the matching HLA type was indicated by public TCR beta signatures. The study at large found these results: In both this cohort and an independent roughly 350-donor cohort, the cumulative frequency of public TCR beta family members distinguished carriers of CMV infection plus the relevant HLA type. The ex vivo response was dominated by HLA-C-restricted CMV-specific TCR beta clonotypes, which also provided the single most frequent clonotype in two of eight donors.

The CDR3 holds 16 amino acids from the cysteine to the phenylalanine. Only the CDR3 part of the read is kept: 48 bases, read in frame from the first base. The CDR1 and CDR2 encoded by the germline V gene are MNHNS and SASEGT. Unmatched junction bases come to 7, with V trimmed by 3 bases and J by 5 bases. The instrument given in TCRdb is Illumina HiSeq 1500. Clones were called with MiXCR by TCRdb after fastp trimmed the public reads at Q25, and only in-frame beta chains were retained. Each record represents a unique CDR3 protein, reported with the most common genes and DNA among its rows. The sample table contains 300,000 or so distinct CDR3 sequences; only one count was recorded for 20% to 30% of them. The top ten clonotypes cover roughly 13% of the sample. This sample's treatment or condition label indicates: in vitro stimulation with specific CMV peptide epitopes to enrich CMV-specific T cells. This clonotype was detected only a few times. Which antigen it targets is not known. Base qualities are not at hand, and no much larger clone is one base apart.

The TCR was taken from a human donor in good health (CMV status not recorded). Some clones in this sample may be carry-over from other donors' samples. Specimen: cultured PBMCs, collected from culture after CMV antigen stimulation. The sequence is built from TRBV6-1 and TRBJ1-1; 12 of the junction bases match TRBD1. At the DNA level, the sequence is TGTGCCAGCAGTGACCCGGGACAGGGGGCTCGAACTGAAGCTTTCTTT. It encodes CASSDPGQGARTEAFF.